Shown below are 18 T cell receptor beta chains from a single sample sequenced in a study of blood T cells in healthy people across ages. Then a second PCR, running about 7 to 11 cycles, was carried out with a sample-barcoded 5' primer and a J-beta primer mix. TCRdb independently ran MiXCR on the 5' RACE reads; one entry per CDR3 protein. The repertoire includes hundreds of thousands of distinct CDR3 sequences, 32% of them detected once, and approximately 15% sits in the top ten. Sequencing used blood. The receptors originated from a woman of 80 years or more in good health.

Turning to this clonotype: A read error may be the cause here, since a much bigger clone is one base away. This chain links TRBV15 with TRBJ2-3; D is possibly TRBD1 (6 bases). V lost 3 bases and J 5 bases, leaving 15 bases between the germline ends. The CDR3 has 15 amino acids. Germline-derived CDR1 and CDR2 are LNHNV and YYDKDF (reference sequence). CDR3 region: CATSSAGIGGDTQYF. The DNA of the CDR3 is TGTGCCACCAGCAGTGCCGGGATAGGGGGAGATACGCAGTATTTT.

This clonotype was found many times. This chain links TRBV6-1 with TRBJ2-5; TRBD1 is a possible D gene (7 bases). Germline V lookup: CDR1 MNHNS, CDR2 SASEGT. The CDR3 is 13 amino acids. Trimming pared 9 bases from V and 2 bases from J, leaving 13 bases between. CDR3 residues: CARGGTVQETQYF. The CDR3 coding sequence is TGTGCCAGAGGGGGGACAGTACAAGAGACCCAGTACTTC.

The table lists this clonotype with a few counts. The chain combines TRBV15 with TRBJ1-5; tentative D call: TRBD1 (6 bases). Germline V gene lookup returns CDR1 LNHNV and CDR2 YYDKDF (reference sequence). V lost 5 bases, J lost 3 bases, and 14 bases lay in between. The CDR3 is 15 amino acids. CDR3: CATSGRDTINQPQHF. In nucleotides, the CDR3 is TGTGCCACCAGCGGCCGGGACACAATCAATCAGCCCCAGCATTTT.

This clonotype has ten or more counts. The chain joins TRBV7-3 to TRBJ2-1; 10 nucleotides align to TRBD1. The junction had 2 bases not matched to a gene; V was cut back by 3 bases and J by 3 bases. Germline V CDR1 and CDR2: SGHTA, FQGTGA. The CDR3 consists of 15 residues. CDR3: CASSLTGGFYNEQFF. The CDR3 nucleotides read TGTGCCAGCAGCTTGACAGGGGGCTTCTACAATGAGCAGTTCTTC. The full variable domain, with the rest looked up from reference TRBV7-3 and TRBJ2-1, is GAGVSQTPSNKVTEKGKYVELRCDPISGHTALYWYRQSLGQGPEFLIYFQGTGAADDSGLPNDRFFAVRPEGSVSTLKIQRTERGDSAVYLCASSLTGGFYNEQFFGPGTRLTVL.

As regards this clonotype: A read error may account for a junction end that differs from germline. The chain has TRBV7-6 and TRBJ2-7; possibly TRBD1 for D (9 bases). The CDR3 covers 17 residues. Per the germline V gene, CDR1 is SGHVS and CDR2 is FNYEAQ. CDR3 nucleotides: TGTGCCAGCAGCATAGCGGGACAGGGATTTAGGTCCTGCGAGCAGTACTTC. Its translation is CASSIAGQGFRSCEQYF.

In this sample, this clonotype turned up many times. The J gene is TRBJ2-3, the V gene TRBV12-3 or TRBV12-4, with no clear D. Trimming shortened V by 6 bases and J by 4 bases, and 5 bases separated the two germline ends. The CDR3 extends over 11 amino acids. This CDR3 reads CASSQSDTQYF. CDR3 bases: TGTGCCAGCAGCCAATCAGATACGCAGTATTTT.

A remark on this clonotype: A much larger clone is a single base away; this may be a read error. The chain uses TRBV5-1 and TRBJ2-5; D is undetermined. The J call is in doubt because the DNA end fits TRBJ2-7 better. This CDR3 region has 13 residues. Germline V gene lookup returns CDR1 SGHRS and CDR2 YFSETQ. The DNA of the CDR3 is TGCGCCAGCAGCTCGATGGCGGCCTCCGAGCAGTACTTC. This translates into CASSSMAASEQYF.

V usage is TRBV5-1 and J usage is TRBJ2-5; no clear D. Germline assignment: CDR1 SGHRS and CDR2 YFSETQ. This CDR3 has 14 amino acids. The germline V and J ends were trimmed by 0 bases and 1 base, with 7 bases remaining between them. The CDR3: CASSLGRFQETQYF. The CDR3 DNA follows: TGCGCCAGCAGCTTGGGACGGTTCCAAGAGACCCAGTACTTC.

The sample holds many counts of this clonotype. The genes are TRBV20-1 and TRBJ2-3, with a tentative D call TRBD2 (5 bases). CDR1 and CDR2 from the germline V gene are DFQATT and SNEGSKA (reference sequence). V was trimmed by 3 bases and J by 0 bases, leaving 10 bases between them. The CDR3 length is 14 residues. For the CDR3, the DNA is TGCAGTGCTAGGTCTAGGAGGAGCACAGATACGCAGTATTTT. Encoded protein: CSARSRRSTDTQYF.

This clonotype showed up just a few times. V usage is TRBV14 and J usage is TRBJ1-1; D may be TRBD1 (6 bases). Germline V gene sequence: CDR1 SGHDN, CDR2 FVKESK. This CDR3 has 12 residues. The V end lost 3 bases, the J end lost 6 bases, and 8 bases lay between the germline ends. The CDR3 region is CASSQGAAEAFF. The CDR3 region has the DNA TGTGCCAGCAGCCAGGGGGCCGCTGAAGCTTTCTTT.

This clonotype was counted at least ten times. The CDR3 reads CSAQTGMGEQYF. The CDR3 bases are TGCAGTGCTCAAACAGGGATGGGGGAGCAGTACTTC. This rearrangement joins TRBV20-1 to TRBJ2-7; perhaps TRBD1 as D (6 bases). The V gene's germline CDR1 is DFQATT and CDR2 SNEGSKA (reference sequence). The CDR3 is 12 amino acids. Trimming removed 5 bases at V and 7 bases at J, with 15 bases between.

This clonotype was picked up many times. This chain connects TRBV5-1 to TRBJ2-7; 9 nucleotides line up with TRBD1. V lost 0 bases and J lost 5; bases outside the gene matches: 9. Germline V gene lookup returns CDR1 SGHRS and CDR2 YFSETQ. The CDR3 is 16 amino acids. The CDR3 DNA reads as TGCGCCAGCAGCTTGGCCCGGGGACAGGGCATCGACGAGCAGTACTTC. Translation: CASSLARGQGIDEQYF. Based on the CDR3 plus reference TRBV5-1 and TRBJ2-7, the full variable domain is KAGVTQTPRYLIKTRGQQVTLSCSPISGHRSVSWYQQTPGQGLQFLFEYFSETQRNKGNFPGRFSGRQFSNSRSEMNVSTLELGDSALYLCASSLARGQGIDEQYFGPGTRLTVT.

This clonotype was seen at least ten times. The chain recombines TRBV5-1 with TRBJ2-7; D is unresolved. CDR1 SGHRS and CDR2 YFSETQ come from the germline V gene. Trimming took 0 bases from V and 0 from J, leaving 10 bases between them. The CDR3 has 15 residues. CDR3: CASSLGSASSYEQYF. The CDR3 DNA is TGCGCCAGCAGCTTGGGCTCTGCGAGCTCCTACGAGCAGTACTTC.

The sample holds a few counts of this clonotype. The chain links TRBV6-4 to TRBJ1-2, with a possible D match to TRBD1 (6 bases). The CDR3 sequence is 14 residues long. Per germline, CDR1 MRHNA and CDR2 SNTAGT. V was shortened by 7 bases and J by 8 bases, with 20 bases between the two germline ends. The CDR3 DNA sequence: TGTGCCAGCACCCGAGAGAACAGGGAATTGGGCTACACCTTC. Protein: CASTRENRELGYTF.

This clonotype occurred many times. The chain combines TRBV28 with TRBJ2-4; tentative D call: TRBD2 (5 bases). The CDR3 loop spans 14 amino acids. The germline V gene has CDR1 MDHEN and CDR2 SYDVKM. V was shortened by 6 bases and J by 0 bases, with 9 bases between the two germline ends. CDR3 DNA: TGTGCCAGCAGGGGAGAACTAGCCAAAAACATTCAGTACTTC. This gives the protein CASRGELAKNIQYF.

In this sample, this clonotype turned up many times. The V call is TRBV20-1, the J call TRBJ2-5; D remains ambiguous. CDR1 is DFQATT and CDR2 is SNEGSKA in the germline V gene (reference sequence). Trimming removed 3 bases at V and 9 bases at J, with 17 bases between. The CDR3 runs to 13 residues. The DNA for the CDR3 is TGCAGTGCTAGCGTACTCCAGGACGGATCCCAGTACTTC. It translates to CSASVLQDGSQYF.

This clonotype showed up many times. The J gene is TRBJ2-7, the V gene TRBV10-3; D might be TRBD2 (5 bases). From germline, CDR1 is ENHRY and CDR2 SYGVKD. V was cut by 6 bases and J by 7 bases, with 10 bases left in between. The CDR3 contains 11 residues. Here the CDR3 reads CAISSPGEQYF. The CDR3 coding sequence is TGTGCCATCAGCTCCCCGGGGGAGCAGTACTTC.

The chain combines TRBV20-1 with TRBJ2-7, with a weak D call TRBD2 (6 bases). Germline values: CDR1 DFQATT, CDR2 SNEGSKA (reference sequence). The CDR3 extends over 14 amino acids. V was pared by 0 bases and J by 0 bases, with 9 bases between. CDR3 DNA: TGCAGTGCTAGAGACCTAGCGACCTCCTACGAGCAGTACTTC. This translates into CSARDLATSYEQYF.